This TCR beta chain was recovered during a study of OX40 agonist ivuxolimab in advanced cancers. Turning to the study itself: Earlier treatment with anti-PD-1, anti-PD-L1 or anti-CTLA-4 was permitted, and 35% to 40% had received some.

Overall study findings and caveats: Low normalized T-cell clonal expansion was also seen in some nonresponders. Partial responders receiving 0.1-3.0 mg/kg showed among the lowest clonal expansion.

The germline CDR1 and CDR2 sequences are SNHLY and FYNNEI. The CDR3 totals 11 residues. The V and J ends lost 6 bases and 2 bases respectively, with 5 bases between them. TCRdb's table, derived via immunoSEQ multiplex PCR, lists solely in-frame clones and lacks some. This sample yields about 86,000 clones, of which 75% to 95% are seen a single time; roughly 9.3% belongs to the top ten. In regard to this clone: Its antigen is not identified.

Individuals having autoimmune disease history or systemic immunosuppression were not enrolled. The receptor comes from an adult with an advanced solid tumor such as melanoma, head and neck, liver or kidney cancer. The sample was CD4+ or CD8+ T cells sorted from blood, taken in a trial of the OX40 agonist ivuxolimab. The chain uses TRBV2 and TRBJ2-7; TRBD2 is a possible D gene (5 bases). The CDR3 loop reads CASSGAYEQYF. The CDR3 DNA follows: TGTGCCAGCAGCGGGGCCTACGAGCAGTACTTC.